The clone carrying this TCR beta chain was observed a few times. TCRdb keeps only in-frame clones here, not all; method: immunoSEQ multiplex PCR. The repertoire has about 160,000 clones, more than 85% of them found once; the top ten carry approximately 4.7%. The data belong to a study of lymphopenia after photon versus proton radiotherapy. The sequence was collected from a man aged 45 to 65 with gastric cancer. The material was peripheral blood, obtained from a patient treated with photon-based radiotherapy.

The CDR3 DNA reads TGCGCCAGCAGTGAGTCCAGCTCCTACGAGCAGTACTTC. Translation: CASSESSSYEQYF. The V call is TRBV10-1, the J call TRBJ2-7, with D uncertain. The CDR3 sequence is 13 residues long. Trimming took 0 bases from V and 0 from J, leaving 3 bases between them. CDR1 is WNHNN and CDR2 is SYGVQD in the germline V gene (reference sequence).